A single sample gave rise to the 9 T cell receptor beta chains below, sequenced in a study of control samples from healthy donors and cancer patients. The table came from immunoSEQ multiplex PCR; TCRdb's copy has only in-frame clones and leaves some out. The data show 120,000 or so clones, about nine tenths seen once. Specimen: blood. The source is a young man in good health.

The V gene is TRBV24-1, the J gene TRBJ2-1, with D possibly being TRBD1 or TRBD2 (6 bases each). This CDR3 spans 16 amino acids. Trimming took off 3 bases at V and 6 bases at J, with 17 bases between the two ends. CDR1 is KGHDR and CDR2 is SFDVKD in the germline V gene. As DNA, the CDR3 is TGTGCCACCAGTGATGCCCAAGGGGGACTTACCAATGAGCAGTTCTTC. Translated, it gives CATSDAQGGLTNEQFF.

The rearrangement joins TRBV5-1 to TRBJ1-4, with TRBD1 as a possible D gene (5 bases). The CDR3 consists of 14 residues. The germline gives CDR1 SGHRS, CDR2 YFSETQ. Trimming pared 0 bases from V and 11 bases from J, leaving 14 bases between. This CDR3 reads CASSLGDPGRKLFF. CDR3 DNA: TGCGCCAGCAGCTTGGGGGACCCCGGGAGGAAACTGTTTTTT.

The rearrangement links TRBV6-2 or TRBV6-3 to TRBJ1-5; unclear D gene. Germline V gene lookup returns CDR1 MNHEY and CDR2 SVGEGT. This CDR3 contains 14 residues. Between the trimmed V and J ends, which lost 5 bases and 5 bases, there was a span of 13 bases. The CDR3 bases are TGTGCCAGCAGTGCGTCTCGGGCCGATCAGCCCCAGCATTTT. This translates into CASSASRADQPQHF.

The chain carries TRBV30 and TRBJ1-2; TRBD1 agrees at 8 bases. The CDR3 contains 13 residues. J lost 8 bases, V lost 3 bases, and 8 bases had no gene match. The germline gives CDR1 GTSNPN, CDR2 SVGIG (reference sequence). CDR3 nucleotide sequence: TGTGCCTGGAGACGGCGTCAGGGGGCAGGCTACACCTTC. As protein: CAWRRRQGAGYTF.

V gene TRBV4-2 combines with J gene TRBJ2-7; 8 positions agree with TRBD2. Germline values: CDR1 LGHNA, CDR2 YNFKEQ. Germline trimming cut 2 bases from V and 2 bases from J; bases unmatched to any gene: 5. The CDR3 runs to 15 residues. The CDR3: CASSQRAGGPYEQYF. The CDR3, as DNA: TGTGCCAGCAGCCAAAGGGCGGGGGGCCCCTACGAGCAGTACTTC.

V gene TRBV9 combines with J gene TRBJ2-3; 11 bases fit TRBD2. The V segment lost 4 bases and the J segment 2 bases; nucleotides outside the gene matches: 6. Germline V CDR1 and CDR2: SGDLS, YYNGEE. CDR3 length: 16 amino acids. The CDR3 region has the DNA TGTGCCAGCAGCAAACTAGCGGGGGAGAACACAGATACGCAGTATTTT. Translated, it gives CASSKLAGENTDTQYF.

J is TRBJ2-3 and V is TRBV7-9; possibly TRBD2 for D (6 bases). CDR3 length equals 14 residues. Germline values: CDR1 SEHNR, CDR2 FQNEAQ (reference sequence). Trimming stripped 11 bases from V and 0 bases from J, with 15 bases between. CDR3 amino acids: CAEDGDSSTDTQYF. The CDR3 coding sequence is TGTGCCGAGGACGGGGACTCTAGCACAGATACGCAGTATTTT.

The chain carries TRBV24-1 and TRBJ2-1; 7 nucleotides line up with TRBD2. The germline gives CDR1 KGHDR, CDR2 SFDVKD. V shed 9 bases and J 10 bases; nucleotides not matched to a gene: 5. This CDR3 contains 11 residues. CDR3 residues: CATGEGAEQFF. The CDR3 DNA is TGTGCCACCGGGGAGGGAGCGGAGCAGTTCTTC.

The V call is TRBV2, the J call TRBJ2-4; D is possibly TRBD2 (5 bases). Germline loops: CDR1 SNHLY, CDR2 FYNNEI. This CDR3 comprises 13 residues. V was cut by 3 bases and J by 7 bases, with 10 bases left in between. The CDR3 sequence: CASSDEGRNIQYF. CDR3 sequence (DNA): TGTGCCAGCAGTGACGAGGGTCGGAACATTCAGTACTTC. Variable domain in full (rest from reference TRBV2 and TRBJ2-4): EPEVTQTPSHQVTQMGQEVILRCVPISNHLYFYWYRQILGQKVEFLVSFYNNEISEKSEIFDDQFSVERPDGSNFTLKIRSTKLEDSAMYFCASSDEGRNIQYFGAGTRLSVL.